This TCR beta chain was sequenced during a study of technical replicates of blood from a handful of donors (dated by TCRdb to the late 2010s). On this clone itself: Its specific antigen is unknown. Base-call qualities are not available, and no considerably larger clone is one nucleotide away.

The library was obtained by the immunoSEQ multiplex PCR assay. As stored in TCRdb, this immuneACCESS dataset retains in-frame rearrangements with V and J assigned. A fraction of the clones does not appear; measured against another copy, unresolved V genes explain less than half of the discrepancy, and the remainder lacks a known reason. Recorded for this sample are roughly 48,000 clones; roughly 92% of them occurred a single time. Under 4% of the sample rests with the top ten. Spanning cysteine to phenylalanine, the CDR3 consists of 13 amino acids. Here the CDR3 DNA is all that survives: 39 bases in frame from base 1. V drops 4 bases and J drops 6 bases, leaving 12 bases in between. Looking up the germline V gene yields CDR1 SGHTA and CDR2 FQGNSA.

The V gene is TRBV7-2 and the J gene is TRBJ1-2; a weak D assignment points to TRBD1 (5 bases agree). Sequences were obtained from PBMCs. The source of this sequence is a human donor in good health. Some clones in this sample may be carry-over from other donors' samples. This receptor has the CDR3 CASSSGRDDGYTF. DNA sequence: TGTGCCAGCAGCTCGGGCAGGGATGATGGCTACACCTTC. With all but the CDR3 taken from the reference TRBV7-2 and TRBJ1-2 genes, the full variable domain is: GAGVSQSPSNKVTEKGKDVELRCDPISGHTALYWYRQSLGQGLEFLIYFQGNSAPDKSGLPSDRFSAERTGGSVSTLTIQRTQQEDSAVYLCASSSGRDDGYTFGSGTRLTVV.